Each of the 25 T cell receptor beta chains below was sequenced from the same sample in a study of blood T cell repertoires in COVID-19. The method was immunoSEQ multiplex PCR; TCRdb's version includes in-frame clones alone and lacks a portion of them. Of 180,000 or so clones in the sample, about 85% were seen once. The sample taken for sequencing was peripheral blood. The origin of the receptors is a woman of 80 years or more with acute or convalescent COVID-19.

This clone was seen a few times. The rearrangement links TRBV19 to TRBJ1-1, with D possibly matching TRBD1 (5 bases). The germline V gene has CDR1 LNHDA and CDR2 SQIVND (reference sequence). CDR3 length: 16 residues. Between the trimmed V and J ends, which lost 6 bases and 0 bases, there was a span of 17 bases. CDR3 nucleotide sequence: TGTGCCAGTAGCCTGGGACTTACGATGCTGAACACTGAAGCTTTCTTT. It encodes CASSLGLTMLNTEAFF.

The chain joins TRBV3-1 (or the pseudogene TRBV3-2) to TRBJ1-2; 8 bases match TRBD1. V lost 1 base and J lost 9; bases outside the gene matches: 4. The CDR3 is made up of 13 amino acids. Germline loops: CDR1 LGHDT, CDR2 YNNKEL (reference sequence). CDR3 nucleotides: TGTGCCAGCAGCCAAGTGGACAGGGCGAGCTACACCTTC. Translation: CASSQVDRASYTF.

The chain couples TRBV6-5 to TRBJ1-6, with D uncertain. The CDR3 spans 15 residues. Germline V gene data show CDR1 as MNHEY and CDR2 as SVGAGI. V was cut by 0 bases and J by 7 bases, with 10 bases left in between. The CDR3 DNA reads TGTGCCAGCAGTTACTCTCCGGTACCCAATTCACCCCTCCACTTT. Translating gives CASSYSPVPNSPLHF.

The rearrangement joins TRBV18 to TRBJ1-4; 11 bases fit TRBD1. CDR1 and CDR2 from the germline V gene are KGHSH and LQKENI. CDR3 length: 20 amino acids. V lost 0 bases and J lost 4; bases outside the gene matches: 13. CDR3 region: CASSPPGTGTGGMNNEKLFF. The CDR3 coding sequence is TGTGCCAGCTCACCACCGGGGACCGGGACAGGGGGAATGAATAATGAAAAACTGTTTTTT.

This clone has only a few counts. The chain links TRBV28 to TRBJ2-2, with D perhaps TRBD1 (5 bases). This CDR3 has 16 amino acids. The ends were cut back, 6 bases at V and 5 bases at J, with 19 bases in the middle. CDR1 MDHEN and CDR2 SYDVKM come from the germline V gene. The CDR3 sequence: CASRTPGMVGTGELFF. The DNA of the CDR3 is TGTGCCAGCAGAACTCCAGGGATGGTGGGAACCGGGGAGCTGTTTTTT. Together with reference TRBV28 and TRBJ2-2, the CDR3 gives the full variable domain: DVKVTQSSRYLVKRTGEKVFLECVQDMDHENMFWYRQDPGLGLRLIYFSYDVKMKEKGDIPEGYSVSREKKERFSLILESASTNQTSMYLCASRTPGMVGTGELFFGEGSRLTVL.

The chain links TRBV29-1 to TRBJ2-7; 9 bases match TRBD1. This CDR3 is built from 15 residues. The germline CDR1 and CDR2 sequences are SQVTM and ANQGSEA. The V gene end was trimmed by 6 bases and the J gene end by 6 bases; junction bases not matched to a gene: 15. In DNA, the CDR3 is TGCAGCGTAGGCCGAGGAGGGACAGGGTCGATCGAGCAGTACTTC. Its translation is CSVGRGGTGSIEQYF.

In DNA form, the CDR3 reads TGCAGTGCTAGTCGGGACACCAGCTCCTATAATTCACCCCTCCACTTT. Amino acids: CSASRDTSSYNSPLHF. The chain combines TRBV20-1 with TRBJ1-6, with D possibly being TRBD1 (6 bases). There are 16 residues in the CDR3. Germline CDR1 reads DFQATT; CDR2 reads SNEGSKA (reference sequence). V was trimmed by 3 bases and J by 0 bases, leaving 12 bases between them.

This chain uses TRBV2 with TRBJ2-3; no firm D call. Germline V CDR1 and CDR2: SNHLY, FYNNEI. The CDR3 spans 14 residues. The V and J ends lost 1 base and 6 bases respectively, with 11 bases between them. As DNA, the CDR3 is TGTGCCAGCAGTGAAGGGGCAGCCCTGGATACGCAGTATTTT. This translates into CASSEGAALDTQYF.

The chain links TRBV6-2 or TRBV6-3 to TRBJ2-7, with 10 bases lining up with TRBD2. Germline values: CDR1 MNHEY, CDR2 SVGEGT. V lost 2 bases and J lost 6; bases outside the gene matches: 16. This CDR3 spans 18 amino acids. In DNA form, the CDR3 reads TGTGCCAGCAGTTACACCCCCCCCACTAGCGGGAACCCATCCGAGCAGTACTTC. It specifies CASSYTPPTSGNPSEQYF.

This clone was seen a handful of times. This chain joins TRBV5-1 and TRBJ2-7; 14 bases agree with TRBD2. The CDR3 covers 16 residues. The germline V gene has CDR1 SGHRS and CDR2 YFSETQ. With 5 bases clipped from V and 2 bases from J, the junction kept 6 bases outside the gene matches. CDR3 in DNA: TGCGCCAGCAGAGGACTAGCGGGAGGCTCGGCCTACGAGCAGTACTTC. Protein: CASRGLAGGSAYEQYF.

The table lists this clone with a few counts. The chain employs TRBV2 and TRBJ2-2; 7 nucleotides line up with TRBD1. Germline CDR1 SNHLY, CDR2 FYNNEI. The junction had 4 bases not matched to a gene; V was cut back by 9 bases and J by 0 bases. The CDR3 runs to 14 residues. Here the CDR3 reads CASRGGTNTGELFF. In DNA, the CDR3 is TGTGCCAGTCGAGGGGGCACGAACACCGGGGAGCTGTTTTTT. The variable domain in full, with the rest retrieved from reference TRBV2 and TRBJ2-2, is EPEVTQTPSHQVTQMGQEVILRCVPISNHLYFYWYRQILGQKVEFLVSFYNNEISEKSEIFDDQFSVERPDGSNFTLKIRSTKLEDSAMYFCASRGGTNTGELFFGEGSRLTVL.

The rearrangement uses TRBV5-1 and TRBJ2-1, with 14 bases identical to TRBD2. J lost 5 bases, V lost 4 bases, and 11 bases had no gene match. This CDR3 is built from 18 residues. Per germline, CDR1 SGHRS and CDR2 YFSETQ. In nucleotides, the CDR3 is TGCGCCAGCAGCCCGGGGACTAGCGGGAGAGCTGGACACAATGAGCAGTTCTTC. Its translation is CASSPGTSGRAGHNEQFF.

CDR3 region: CASSPATGADYGYTF. In DNA, the CDR3 is TGTGCCAGCTCACCGGCGACAGGAGCCGACTATGGCTACACCTTC. V is TRBV18 and J is TRBJ1-2, with D maybe TRBD1 (6 bases). The CDR3 covers 15 residues. In germline, CDR1 is KGHSH, CDR2 LQKENI. The V and J ends lost 3 bases and 3 bases respectively, with 14 bases between them.

V gene TRBV7-2 combines with J gene TRBJ2-7; 8 bases align to TRBD1. The CDR3 is 18 residues long. Per germline, CDR1 SGHTA and CDR2 FQGNSA. V shed 2 bases, J shed 2 bases, and the junction held 14 bases outside the gene matches. The CDR3 bases are TGTGCCAGCAGCTTAAGGGGGCAGGGGGCCCTGGAAACCTACGAGCAGTACTTC. The encoded protein is CASSLRGQGALETYEQYF.

The V call is TRBV11-2, the J call TRBJ1-1, with D possibly matching TRBD1 (5 bases). Germline lookup yields CDR1 SGHAT and CDR2 FQNNGV. The CDR3 is 14 amino acids. Trimming took 6 bases from V and 0 from J, leaving 11 bases between them. The CDR3 sequence is CASRSSRVNTEAFF. CDR3 nucleotide sequence: TGTGCCAGCAGATCGTCCAGGGTGAACACTGAAGCTTTCTTT. Looking up the rest from reference TRBV11-2 and TRBJ1-1 gives the full variable domain: EAGVAQSPRYKIIEKRQSVAFWCNPISGHATLYWYQQILGQGPKLLIQFQNNGVVDDSQLPKDRFSAERLKGVDSTLKIQPAKLEDSAVYLCASRSSRVNTEAFFGQGTRLTVV.

This chain links TRBV28 with TRBJ1-2, with 10 bases aligning to TRBD1. The V segment lost 7 bases and the J segment 4 bases; nucleotides outside the gene matches: 6. Germline V lookup: CDR1 MDHEN, CDR2 SYDVKM. The length of the CDR3 is 14 residues. This CDR3 is CASTPGQGGYGYTF. The DNA for the CDR3 is TGTGCCAGCACCCCCGGACAGGGGGGCTATGGCTACACCTTC.

The V call is TRBV18, the J call TRBJ2-2; D not resolved. The CDR3 runs 15 residues. From germline, CDR1 is KGHSH and CDR2 LQKENI. The germline V and J ends were trimmed by 3 bases and 3 bases, with 11 bases remaining between them. The CDR3 DNA reads TGTGCCAGCTCACCTCCGGGTCCTTACACCGGGGAGCTGTTTTTT. Its protein product is CASSPPGPYTGELFF.

The rearrangement links TRBV7-2 to TRBJ1-1; 7 bases match TRBD1. Germline V gene lookup returns CDR1 SGHTA and CDR2 FQGNSA. V lost 5 bases, J lost 1 base, and 4 bases stayed unmatched. The CDR3 has 14 amino acids. In DNA, the CDR3 is TGTGCCAGCAGCGAAGGACAGGCGAACACTGAAGCTTTCTTT. Encoded protein: CASSEGQANTEAFF.

J is TRBJ1-1 and V is TRBV7-9; the D is unclear. The CDR3 spans 13 residues. Trimming left V 5 bases short and J 0 bases short, with 7 bases between. Germline V gene sequence: CDR1 SEHNR, CDR2 FQNEAQ (reference sequence). For the CDR3, the DNA is TGTGCCAGCAGCCTCACAGTGAACACTGAAGCTTTCTTT. Translating gives CASSLTVNTEAFF.

The chain recombines TRBV5-4 with TRBJ1-5, with 11 bases aligning to TRBD1. Germline lookup yields CDR1 SGHNT and CDR2 YYREEE (reference sequence). This CDR3 region has 19 residues. Unmatched junction bases numbered 14, after V lost 5 bases and J lost 1 base. The CDR3 DNA is TGTGCCAGCAGAAAGAACCGGACAGGGGGCCAGGGAAGCAATCAGCCCCAGCATTTT. As protein: CASRKNRTGGQGSNQPQHF.

The V gene is TRBV21-1, the J gene TRBJ1-3. TRBV21-1 is a documented pseudogene. CDR3 length: 15 residues. The CDR3, as DNA: TGTGCCAGCAGCCAAAGGCGGGGCCCTGGAAACACCATATATTTT. Translation: CASSQRRGPGNTIYF.

DNA for the CDR3: TGTGCCGGAGCAACGGTCCAAGAGACCCAGTACTTC. It is translated as CAGATVQETQYF. This rearrangement joins TRBV6-6 to TRBJ2-5; no reliable D call. The CDR3 loop spans 12 amino acids. Germline CDR1 reads MNHNY; CDR2 reads SVGAGI (reference sequence). V lost 11 bases and J lost 1, with 11 bases in between.

The chain joins TRBV19 to TRBJ1-1; the D is unclear. This CDR3 is built from 14 residues. Looked up from germline, CDR1 is LNHDA and CDR2 is SQIVND (reference sequence). Trimming stripped 8 bases from V and 5 bases from J, with 18 bases between. CDR3 region: CASLAVGSGTEAFF. CDR3 bases: TGTGCCAGTTTGGCCGTGGGGAGTGGTACTGAAGCTTTCTTT.

The chain is built from TRBV7-2 and TRBJ1-2; the D is unclear. The V end was cut by 1 base, the J end by 3 bases, with 9 bases between. CDR1 is SGHTA, CDR2 FQGNSA, per germline. The CDR3 is 14 amino acids. CDR3 in DNA: TGTGCCAGCAGCTTAGGAGTTTCATACTATGGCTACACCTTC. Translating gives CASSLGVSYYGYTF.

V usage is TRBV6-5 and J usage is TRBJ1-2; D call uncertain. CDR3 size: 13 residues. Looked up from germline, CDR1 is MNHEY and CDR2 is SVGAGI. Trimming removed 6 bases from V and 3 bases from J, with 11 bases in between. The CDR3 DNA follows: TGTGCCAGCAGCCCGAGGGAGGACTATGGCTACACCTTC. Its translation: CASSPREDYGYTF.